This TCR beta chain came from a study of blood T cells in healthy people across ages. A sample-barcoded 5' primer and a J-beta primer mix were used in a second PCR of roughly 7 to 11 cycles. TCRdb re-derived calls from the 5' RACE reads in MiXCR, one entry per CDR3 protein. The table lists 760,000 or so distinct CDR3 sequences, roughly 25% of them singletons. In this sample, this clonotype turned up a few times. Germline V lookup: CDR1 SGHTA, CDR2 FQGNSA. The CDR3 is 14 residues long. Trimming stripped 2 bases from V and 5 bases from J, with 12 bases between. A further study also used this sample, focusing on T cells of mothers and their children.

The sequence was collected from a boy younger than 18 in good health. The rearrangement links TRBV7-2 to TRBJ2-5; TRBD2 is a possible D gene (5 bases). Specimen: blood. The CDR3 sequence is CASSLYAGGETQYF. In DNA form, the CDR3 reads TGTGCCAGCAGCTTATACGCGGGCGGGGAGACCCAGTACTTC.